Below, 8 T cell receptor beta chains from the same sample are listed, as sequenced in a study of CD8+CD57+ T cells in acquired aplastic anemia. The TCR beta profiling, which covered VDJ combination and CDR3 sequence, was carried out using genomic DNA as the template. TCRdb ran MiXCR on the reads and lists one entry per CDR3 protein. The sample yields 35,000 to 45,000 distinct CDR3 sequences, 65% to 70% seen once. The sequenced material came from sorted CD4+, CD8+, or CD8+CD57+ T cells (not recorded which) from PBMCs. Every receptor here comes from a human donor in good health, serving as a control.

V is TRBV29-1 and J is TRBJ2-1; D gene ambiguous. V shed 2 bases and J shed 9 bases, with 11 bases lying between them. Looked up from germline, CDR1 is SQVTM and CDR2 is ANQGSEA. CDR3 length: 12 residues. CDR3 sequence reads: CSVEPGSSEQFF. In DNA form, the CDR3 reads TGCAGCGTTGAACCGGGTAGTAGTGAGCAGTTCTTC.

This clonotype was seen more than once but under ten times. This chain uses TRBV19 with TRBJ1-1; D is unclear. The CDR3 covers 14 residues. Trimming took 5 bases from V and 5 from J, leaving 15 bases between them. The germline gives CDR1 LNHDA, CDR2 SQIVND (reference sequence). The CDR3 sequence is CASSEEGRWTEAFF. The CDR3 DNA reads TGTGCCAGTAGTGAGGAGGGCAGGTGGACTGAAGCTTTCTTT.

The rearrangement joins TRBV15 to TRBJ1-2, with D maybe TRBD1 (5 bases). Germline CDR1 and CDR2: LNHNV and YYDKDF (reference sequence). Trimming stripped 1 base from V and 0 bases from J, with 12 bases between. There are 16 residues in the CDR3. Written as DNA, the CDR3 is TGTGCCACCAGCAGAGGGGGCAGGGCGGCTAACTATGGCTACACCTTC. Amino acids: CATSRGGRAANYGYTF.

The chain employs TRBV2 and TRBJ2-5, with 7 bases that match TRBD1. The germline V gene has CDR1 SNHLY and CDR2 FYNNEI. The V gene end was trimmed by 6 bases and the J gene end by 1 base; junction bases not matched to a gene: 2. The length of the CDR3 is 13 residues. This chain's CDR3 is CASRRDSQETQYF. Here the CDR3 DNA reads TGTGCCAGCAGGAGGGACAGCCAAGAGACCCAGTACTTC.

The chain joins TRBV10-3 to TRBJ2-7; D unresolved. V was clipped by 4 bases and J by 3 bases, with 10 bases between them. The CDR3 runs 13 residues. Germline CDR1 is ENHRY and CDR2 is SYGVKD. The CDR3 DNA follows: TGTGCCATCAGTGGCAGCGATTTCTACGAGCAGTACTTC. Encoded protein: CAISGSDFYEQYF.

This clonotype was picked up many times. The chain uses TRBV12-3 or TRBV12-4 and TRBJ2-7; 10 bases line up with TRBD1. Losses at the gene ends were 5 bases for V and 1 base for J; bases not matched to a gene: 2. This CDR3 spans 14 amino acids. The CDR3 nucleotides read TGTGCCAGCAGTGACAGGGGGCTTTCCTACGAGCAGTACTTC. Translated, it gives CASSDRGLSYEQYF.

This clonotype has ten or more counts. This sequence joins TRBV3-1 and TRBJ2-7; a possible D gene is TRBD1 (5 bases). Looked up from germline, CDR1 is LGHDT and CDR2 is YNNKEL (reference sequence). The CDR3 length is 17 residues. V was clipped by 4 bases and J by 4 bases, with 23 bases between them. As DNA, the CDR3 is TGTGCCAGCAGCCCCCGACAGACTGACTGGGTATCTTACGAGCAGTACTTC. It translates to CASSPRQTDWVSYEQYF.

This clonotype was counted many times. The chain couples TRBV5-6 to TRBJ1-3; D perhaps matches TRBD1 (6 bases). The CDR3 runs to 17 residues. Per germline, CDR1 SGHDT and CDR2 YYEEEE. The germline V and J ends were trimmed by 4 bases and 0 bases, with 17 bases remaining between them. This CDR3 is CASSPGEGYSSGNTIYF. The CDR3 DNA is TGTGCCAGCAGCCCAGGGGAAGGATATAGCTCTGGAAACACCATATATTTT.